This is a list of T cell receptor beta chains from one sample in a study of T-cell memory formation after mild COVID-19. TCRdb ran MiXCR on the 5' RACE reads and lists one entry per CDR3 protein. The sample contains a few hundred thousand distinct CDR3 sequences, less than 25% of which appear only once. Sequenced material: PBMCs or a T cell subset sorted from them (not recorded which). The receptors come from an adult woman who had mild COVID-19 (a few samples of this study predate the infection). Cell type and time point are not known. Each CDR3 is given with its conserved first and last residue. The order of the fields is V gene, J gene, CDR3 protein.

TRBV9	TRBJ2-7	CASPPGSSYEQYF
TRBV12-3/TRBV12-4	TRBJ2-7	CASSSRTGWAEQYF
TRBV5-1	TRBJ2-1	CASSLVVGLQSSYNEQFF
TRBV6-2/TRBV6-3	TRBJ2-1	CASSYSNRGHFF
TRBV12-3/TRBV12-4	TRBJ1-2	CASSSPEGFGYGYTF
TRBV18	TRBJ2-5	CASSPPRTLLGETQYF
TRBV11-3	TRBJ1-1	CASPLGWDTEAFF
TRBV5-1	TRBJ2-1	CASAGLARNEQFF
TRBV12-3/TRBV12-4	TRBJ2-5	CASSFYRETQYF
TRBV7-9	TRBJ1-1	CASSLGKIQGMNTEAFF
TRBV7-8	TRBJ2-6	CASSLVWAGAAGANVLTF
TRBV7-2	TRBJ2-7	CASSLGGPESSYEQYF
TRBV14	TRBJ1-1	CASSHARIPSGTEAFF
TRBV12-3/TRBV12-4	TRBJ1-1	CASRPGTNTEAFF
TRBV7-9	TRBJ2-1	CASLFGWQGGNEQFF
TRBV15	TRBJ2-1	CATSRDRSVRINNEQFF
TRBV4-1	TRBJ2-1	CASSGQKGNEQFF
TRBV3-1	TRBJ2-1	CASSQEDALNNEQFF
TRBV9	TRBJ2-7	CASSVASGTYEQYF
TRBV10-3	TRBJ2-1	CAISESDWRSYNEQFF
TRBV20-1	TRBJ2-1	CSGALAGYNEQFF
TRBV27	TRBJ2-7	CASSLRRSGDEQYF
TRBV24-1	TRBJ2-6	CATSASGSGANVLTF
TRBV24-1	TRBJ2-3	CATSERDRPGDTQYF